Below are 28 T cell receptor beta chains sequenced from a single sample in a study of control samples from healthy donors and cancer patients. Libraries were prepared by immunoSEQ multiplex PCR; TCRdb keeps only in-frame clonotypes and omits some of them. The table includes about 170,000 clones, 91% detected once. The source material was blood. The receptors shown here come from a woman aged 25 to 39 in good health.

The chain is built from TRBV7-9 and TRBJ2-1, with TRBD1 matching over 8 bases. Unmatched junction bases numbered 7, after V lost 3 bases and J lost 9 bases. Germline lookup yields CDR1 SEHNR and CDR2 FQNEAQ (reference sequence). The length of the CDR3 is 14 residues. This chain's CDR3 is CASSFGQGSAEQFF. The DNA for the CDR3 is TGTGCCAGCAGCTTTGGACAGGGATCTGCTGAGCAGTTCTTC.

The chain recombines TRBV6-5 with TRBJ2-1, with D possibly matching TRBD2 (6 bases). Between the trimmed V and J ends, which lost 2 bases and 2 bases, there was a span of 10 bases. The germline gives CDR1 MNHEY, CDR2 SVGAGI. This CDR3 comprises 15 residues. CDR3 sequence (DNA): TGTGCCAGCAGTTACGGGACTCCCCCCTACAATGAGCAGTTCTTC. It specifies CASSYGTPPYNEQFF.

The CDR3 here is CASISSGANTGELFF. The CDR3 nucleotides are TGTGCCAGCATTTCTAGCGGGGCGAACACCGGGGAGCTGTTTTTT. This chain links TRBV6-5 with TRBJ2-2; 9 bases fit TRBD2. Trimming cost V 7 bases and J 0 bases; bases outside gene matches: 3. The length of the CDR3 is 15 residues. Germline CDR1 reads MNHEY; CDR2 reads SVGAGI.

The CDR3 here is CASSRGDRGGTEAFF. The CDR3 DNA is TGTGCCAGCAGTCGAGGGGACAGGGGGGGGACTGAAGCTTTCTTT. The chain has TRBV27 and TRBJ1-1, with 11 bases that match TRBD1. Germline V CDR1 and CDR2: MNHEY, SMNVEV (reference sequence). After removal of 5 bases from V and 5 bases from J, the junction contained 7 bases not matched to a gene. CDR3 size: 15 residues.

The chain links TRBV5-1 to TRBJ1-2; the D gene is possibly TRBD1 (6 bases). V was trimmed by 5 bases and J by 1 base, leaving 9 bases between them. The CDR3 loop spans 13 amino acids. Germline assignment: CDR1 SGHRS and CDR2 YFSETQ. DNA for the CDR3: TGCGCCAGCAGTGGACAGAATAACTATGGCTACACCTTC. The encoded protein is CASSGQNNYGYTF.

Only one count was recorded for this clone. The rearrangement uses TRBV7-8 and TRBJ1-1, with 7 bases identical to TRBD1. V lost 5 bases and J lost 0; bases outside the gene matches: 6. Germline-derived CDR1 and CDR2 are SGHVS and FQNEAQ. CDR3 length: 15 amino acids. CDR3 coding DNA: TGTGCCAGCAGCACAGGGGAAAGGCTGAACACTGAAGCTTTCTTT. It specifies CASSTGERLNTEAFF.

This clone was seen more than once but under ten times. The chain joins TRBV7-6 to TRBJ2-7, with 10 bases identical to TRBD1. The junction had 3 bases not matched to a gene; V was cut back by 5 bases and J by 2 bases. This CDR3 has 14 residues. CDR1 is SGHVS and CDR2 is FNYEAQ in the germline V gene. The CDR3 sequence is CASSPGTGAYEQYF. CDR3 DNA: TGTGCCAGCAGCCCCGGGACAGGGGCCTACGAGCAGTACTTC.

The CDR3 nucleotides are TGCAGCGTTCCCAGTCCCTATAGCAATCAGCCCCAGCATTTT. Protein sequence: CSVPSPYSNQPQHF. The J gene is TRBJ1-5, the V gene TRBV29-1; D ambiguous. The germline V and J ends were trimmed by 5 bases and 0 bases, with 11 bases remaining between them. The CDR3 is 14 residues long. Germline CDR1 and CDR2: SQVTM and ANQGSEA.

This clone was recorded a few times. The CDR3 nucleotides read TGTGCCAGCAGTCACAGGGAGAACACTGAAGCTTTCTTT. Its translation is CASSHRENTEAFF. The chain carries TRBV6-4 and TRBJ1-1; D is possibly TRBD1 (6 bases). This CDR3 spans 13 amino acids. Germline-derived CDR1 and CDR2 are MRHNA and SNTAGT. V was shortened by 5 bases and J by 1 base, with 8 bases between the two germline ends.

The chain has TRBV5-1 and TRBJ1-1; D remains unclear. The CDR3 has 15 amino acids. Germline CDR1 reads SGHRS; CDR2 reads YFSETQ. Trimming took 0 bases from V and 2 from J, leaving 11 bases between them. CDR3 sequence: CASSLEAGFNTEAFF. The CDR3 bases are TGCGCCAGCAGCTTGGAGGCCGGCTTCAACACTGAAGCTTTCTTT. Full variable domain (rest looked up from reference TRBV5-1 and TRBJ1-1): KAGVTQTPRYLIKTRGQQVTLSCSPISGHRSVSWYQQTPGQGLQFLFEYFSETQRNKGNFPGRFSGRQFSNSRSEMNVSTLELGDSALYLCASSLEAGFNTEAFFGQGTRLTVV.

The V and J genes are TRBV2 and TRBJ2-5, with TRBD1 matching over 8 bases. V lost 10 bases and J lost 3; bases outside the gene matches: 7. The CDR3 has 13 amino acids. Germline assignment: CDR1 SNHLY and CDR2 FYNNEI. The CDR3 here is CATRGRLKETQYF. CDR3 in DNA: TGTGCCACCAGGGGGCGCCTTAAAGAGACCCAGTACTTC.

The chain has TRBV20-1 and TRBJ2-3, with TRBD2 identical over 9 bases. Per germline, CDR1 DFQATT and CDR2 SNEGSKA (reference sequence). Trimming removed 3 bases from V and 2 bases from J; junction bases left unmatched: 3. The CDR3 runs 14 residues. CDR3 loop: CSASGGGATDTQYF. DNA of the CDR3: TGCAGTGCTAGTGGCGGGGGGGCCACAGATACGCAGTATTTT.

This clone is a singleton in its sample. Other DNA sequences in the sample encode the same CDR3. The rearrangement uses TRBV6-4 and TRBJ2-3; tentatively, D is TRBD1 (5 bases). The CDR3 totals 14 residues. Per germline, CDR1 MRHNA and CDR2 SNTAGT. With 0 bases removed from V and 1 base from J, the gap between germline ends came to 5 bases. The CDR3 loop reads CASSDSQGTDTQYF. In DNA, the CDR3 is TGTGCCAGCAGTGACTCACAGGGCACAGATACGCAGTATTTT.

This clone has only one observation. The chain uses TRBV13 and TRBJ2-7, with D perhaps matching TRBD1 or TRBD2 (6 bases each). Germline loops: CDR1 PRHDT, CDR2 FYEKMQ (reference sequence). The CDR3 totals 16 residues. The V end was cut by 2 bases, the J end by 3 bases, with 17 bases between. The CDR3 is CASSLRGAGISYEQYF. For the CDR3, the DNA is TGTGCCAGCAGCTTAAGGGGGGCGGGAATTAGCTACGAGCAGTACTTC.

The V and J genes are TRBV7-9 and TRBJ1-5; D is undetermined. This CDR3 spans 15 amino acids. The V gene lost 3 bases and the J gene lost 2 bases, with 11 bases spanning the gap. Germline lookup yields CDR1 SEHNR and CDR2 FQNEAQ (reference sequence). CDR3 DNA sequence: TGTGCCAGCAGCTTCGGGAGTAGGGGCAATCAGCCCCAGCATTTT. Translating gives CASSFGSRGNQPQHF.

The chain has TRBV24-1 and TRBJ2-1; TRBD1 might be the D (6 bases). V was pared by 1 base and J by 5 bases, with 11 bases between. The CDR3 contains 15 residues. Germline values: CDR1 KGHDR, CDR2 SFDVKD. Here the CDR3 reads CATSDLRGTNNEQFF. The CDR3 DNA reads TGTGCCACCAGTGATTTAAGGGGGACAAACAATGAGCAGTTCTTC.

The genes are TRBV6-1 and TRBJ1-1; D unresolved. Germline V gene data show CDR1 as MNHNS and CDR2 as SASEGT. Trimming cost V 2 bases and J 4 bases, with 8 bases left between them. CDR3 size: 13 residues. The CDR3 loop reads CASSETEITEAFF. DNA for the CDR3: TGTGCCAGCAGTGAAACAGAGATCACTGAAGCTTTCTTT.

The rearrangement uses TRBV10-2 and TRBJ1-2; the match to TRBD1 covers 12 bases. V lost 6 bases and J lost 5; bases outside the gene matches: 7. Germline V CDR1 and CDR2: WSHSY, SAAADI. This CDR3 has 15 residues. The CDR3 DNA is TGCGCCAGCAGGCCCGGGACAGGGGGCCGGTATGGCTACACCTTC. Amino acid sequence: CASRPGTGGRYGYTF.

J is TRBJ1-1 and V is TRBV5-1; 10 positions agree with TRBD1. The CDR3 is 13 residues long. Germline CDR1 reads SGHRS; CDR2 reads YFSETQ. Trimming at V came to 5 bases and at J to 5 bases, leaving 3 bases not matched to a gene. The CDR3 loop reads CASRGQGTTEAFF. The DNA for the CDR3 is TGCGCCAGCAGGGGACAGGGGACAACTGAAGCTTTCTTT.

This clone appeared a single time. The chain employs TRBV5-1 and TRBJ1-5; D is perhaps TRBD1 (5 bases). The V end was cut by 0 bases, the J end by 3 bases, with 10 bases between. Per the germline V gene, CDR1 is SGHRS and CDR2 is YFSETQ. The CDR3 is made up of 15 amino acids. Here the CDR3 reads CASSLGTLNNQPQHF. CDR3 bases: TGCGCCAGCAGCTTGGGGACACTCAACAATCAGCCCCAGCATTTT.

CDR3 residues: CASSYSTSGGHEQYF. DNA of the CDR3: TGTGCCAGCAGTTACTCGACTAGCGGGGGCCACGAGCAGTACTTC. This chain joins TRBV6-2 or TRBV6-3 and TRBJ2-7, with 12 bases identical to TRBD2. Per the germline V gene, CDR1 is MNHEY and CDR2 is SVGEGT. V lost 0 bases, J lost 5 bases, and 2 bases stayed unmatched. This CDR3 region has 15 residues.

This CDR3 is CASRGQGGYGYTF. The CDR3 coding sequence is TGTGCCAGCAGGGGACAGGGGGGCTATGGCTACACCTTC. The rearrangement links TRBV2 to TRBJ1-2; 11 positions match TRBD1. The V gene's germline CDR1 is SNHLY and CDR2 FYNNEI. CDR3 length: 13 amino acids. V shed 6 bases, J shed 4 bases, and the junction held 1 base outside the gene matches.

The chain combines TRBV7-2 with TRBJ2-1; D remains unclear. This CDR3 has 15 residues. CDR1 is SGHTA, CDR2 FQGNSA, per germline. The V gene lost 1 base and the J gene lost 3 bases, with 10 bases spanning the gap. The CDR3 DNA reads as TGTGCCAGCAGCTTAGGATGGAAAAACTACAATGAGCAGTTCTTC. This sequence encodes CASSLGWKNYNEQFF.

This rearrangement joins TRBV7-3 to TRBJ2-3; 9 nucleotides line up with TRBD1. Germline V gives CDR1 SGHTA, CDR2 FQGTGA. The CDR3 runs to 15 residues. The junction had 5 bases not matched to a gene; V was cut back by 5 bases and J by 2 bases. The CDR3 spells CASSDGTGHTDTQYF. The CDR3 nucleotides are TGTGCCAGCAGCGACGGGACAGGGCACACAGATACGCAGTATTTT.

V and J are TRBV6-6 and TRBJ1-5; 8 bases match TRBD1. V shed 1 base and J 4 bases; nucleotides not matched to a gene: 3. This CDR3 is built from 15 residues. Germline V gives CDR1 MNHNY, CDR2 SVGAGI (reference sequence). The CDR3 nucleotides are TGTGCCAGCAGTTACTTGGGACAGGTTAATCAGCCCCAGCATTTT. This sequence encodes CASSYLGQVNQPQHF.

This clone was observed a single time. This chain connects TRBV7-7 to TRBJ1-6, with D unresolved. The V gene's germline CDR1 is SSHAT and CDR2 FNYEAQ (reference sequence). Trimming removed 1 base from V and 7 bases from J, with 8 bases in between. The CDR3 is 14 residues long. The DNA of the CDR3 is TGTGCCAGCAGCTTAGGCGCGCCCAATTCACCCCTCCACTTT. It translates to CASSLGAPNSPLHF.

V usage is TRBV13 and J usage is TRBJ2-2, with 9 bases aligning to TRBD1. The CDR3 runs to 14 residues. Germline lookup yields CDR1 PRHDT and CDR2 FYEKMQ (reference sequence). Trimming cost V 3 bases and J 6 bases; bases outside gene matches: 2. The CDR3 here is CASSFGTGSGELFF. CDR3 DNA sequence: TGTGCCAGCAGCTTCGGGACAGGGTCCGGGGAGCTGTTTTTT.

The V and J genes are TRBV9 and TRBJ2-3; 7 bases map to TRBD1. J gave up 3 bases and V 4 bases, and 5 bases lay outside the gene matches. The CDR3 is 14 residues long. Germline V gives CDR1 SGDLS, CDR2 YYNGEE. As DNA, the CDR3 is TGTGCCAGCAGCCCCCAGGGGGTTACAGATACGCAGTATTTT. Its translation: CASSPQGVTDTQYF.